This T cell receptor beta chain was documented in a study of blood T cell repertoires in COVID-19. On the study more broadly: Italy, Spain and the United States were the sources of the convalescent and acute COVID-19 samples. Sources were T cells, B-cell-depleted T cells, or PBMCs; the material itself was cDNA or gDNA.

Trimming took 6 bases from V and 0 from J; bases not matched to a gene: 6. The V gene's germline CDR1 is LNHDA and CDR2 SQIVND (reference sequence). This CDR3 spans 16 amino acids. Per the study methods: Amplification from reference gene primers served as the basis for estimated nucleated cell counts. Clones were read by immunoSEQ multiplex PCR, and TCRdb kept only the in-frame ones, dropping some. That table gives V, J and clone size, and the DNA gave D and trimming. The sample yields about 150,000 clones, under 90% seen once. This sequence joins TRBV19 and TRBJ2-1, with 9 bases fitting TRBD2. Input material: peripheral blood. The source of this sequence is a man in his 60s with acute or convalescent COVID-19. CDR3 DNA: TGTGCCAGTAGAAGACTAGCGGTCAGCTCCTACAATGAGCAGTTCTTC. Protein product: CASRRLAVSSYNEQFF.